These T cell receptor beta chains were read from a single sample in a study of T cells after yellow fever vaccination. TCRdb fed the 5' RACE reads into MiXCR, producing one record per CDR3 protein. The table includes 620,000 or so distinct CDR3 sequences, 9% to 15% detected once. Sequences were derived from PBMCs, sampled on the day of the yellow fever booster vaccination. Receptors were obtained from a man aged 30 to 39 who received the YFV17D yellow fever vaccine. Each CDR3 is given with its conserved first and last residue. The D gene is left open where the match is weak. Rows give clone size only sometimes, using once, few, many, or a class for an expanded clone.

clone size: few; D gene: -; V gene: TRBV5-1; J gene: TRBJ2-2; CDR3 DNA: TGCGCCAGCAGCCACGGAGTAAACGGGGAGCTGTTTTTT; CDR3 protein: CASSHGVNGELFF
clone size: -; D gene: -; V gene: TRBV20-1; J gene: TRBJ1-2; CDR3 DNA: TGCAGTGCTAACGGAGGATATGGCTACACCTTC; CDR3 protein: CSANGGYGYTF
clone size: few; D gene: TRBD2; V gene: TRBV7-2; J gene: TRBJ2-5; CDR3 DNA: TGTGCCAGCAGCCCCAGACTAGCGGGAGCCCTCGAGACCCAGTACTTC; CDR3 protein: CASSPRLAGALETQYF
clone size: -; D gene: -; V gene: TRBV19; J gene: TRBJ2-3; CDR3 DNA: TGTGCCACCATCAGTATCCTCCCCCGATTGGTCCCCCAGTATTTT; CDR3 protein: CATISILPRLVPQYF
clone size: few; D gene: -; V gene: TRBV6-2/TRBV6-3; J gene: TRBJ1-5; CDR3 DNA: TGTGCCAGCACCTACAGCCGAGATAGCAATCAGCCCCAGCATTTT; CDR3 protein: CASTYSRDSNQPQHF
clone size: many; D gene: -; V gene: TRBV10-3; J gene: TRBJ2-1; CDR3 DNA: TGTGCCATCAAGGGGATCGAAAATGAGCAGTTCTTC; CDR3 protein: CAIKGIENEQFF
clone size: -; D gene: TRBD1; V gene: TRBV11-2; J gene: TRBJ2-7; CDR3 DNA: TGTGCCAGCAGCGCTCCGGGACAGGGACCGTTGGACCCCTACGAGCAGTACTTC; CDR3 protein: CASSAPGQGPLDPYEQYF
clone size: -; D gene: -; V gene: TRBV5-6; J gene: TRBJ2-7; CDR3 DNA: TGTGCCAGCAGCCGGGACCCTAACGAGCAGTACTTC; CDR3 protein: CASSRDPNEQYF
clone size: -; D gene: -; V gene: TRBV7-9; J gene: TRBJ2-2; CDR3 DNA: TGTGCCAGCAGCTTTCAAACATCGGGCACCGGGGAGCTGTTTTTT; CDR3 protein: CASSFQTSGTGELFF
clone size: few; D gene: -; V gene: TRBV30; J gene: TRBJ2-3; CDR3 DNA: TGTGCCTGGAGCTGGGGAGTAGATACGCAGTATTTT; CDR3 protein: CAWSWGVDTQYF
clone size: -; D gene: -; V gene: TRBV6-5; J gene: TRBJ2-2; CDR3 DNA: TGTGCCAGCAGTTACTCTACCAGGTTAACCGGGGAGCTGTTTTTT; CDR3 protein: CASSYSTRLTGELFF
clone size: -; D gene: -; V gene: TRBV18; J gene: TRBJ2-7; CDR3 DNA: TGTGCCAGCTCACCGAATCAGGGGAGCTCCTACGAGCAGTACTTC; CDR3 protein: CASSPNQGSSYEQYF
clone size: -; D gene: TRBD1; V gene: TRBV6-9; J gene: TRBJ2-6; CDR3 DNA: TGTGCCAGCAGTTATTTAGTCTCGGGACAGGTCCTTCGGAATGGCTCTGGGGCCAACGTCCTGACTTTC; CDR3 protein: CASSYLVSGQVLRNGSGANVLTF
clone size: -; D gene: -; V gene: TRBV29-1; J gene: TRBJ2-3; CDR3 DNA: TGCAGCGTTGACGGGAGATCAACTAGCACAGATACGCAGTATTTT; CDR3 protein: CSVDGRSTSTDTQYF
clone size: few; D gene: -; V gene: TRBV9; J gene: TRBJ1-4; CDR3 DNA: TGTGCCAGCAGCGGGGCGGAGGAAAAACTGTTTTTT; CDR3 protein: CASSGAEEKLFF
clone size: few; D gene: -; V gene: TRBV20-1; J gene: TRBJ2-5; CDR3 DNA: TGCAGTGCTCCTCGTCCGGGACTGCAAGAGACCCAGTACTTC; CDR3 protein: CSAPRPGLQETQYF
clone size: -; D gene: -; V gene: TRBV29-1; J gene: TRBJ2-7; CDR3 DNA: TGCAGCGTTGTTTATGGGGTGGAGCAGTACTTC; CDR3 protein: CSVVYGVEQYF
clone size: many; D gene: TRBD1; V gene: TRBV7-2; J gene: TRBJ1-5; CDR3 DNA: TGTGCCAGCAGCTTAGCAGGACAGGGGAGTCAGCCCCAGCATTTT; CDR3 protein: CASSLAGQGSQPQHF
clone size: many; D gene: TRBD1; V gene: TRBV6-2/TRBV6-3; J gene: TRBJ2-1; CDR3 DNA: TGTGCCAGCAGCCTAGAGGGACAGAGCTCCTACAATGAGCAGTTCTTC; CDR3 protein: CASSLEGQSSYNEQFF
clone size: -; D gene: -; V gene: TRBV3-1; J gene: TRBJ2-5; CDR3 DNA: TGTGCCAGCAGCCAAGGAAAGCCGGGGACACAGACCCAGTACTTC; CDR3 protein: CASSQGKPGTQTQYF
clone size: -; D gene: -; V gene: TRBV14; J gene: TRBJ1-2; CDR3 DNA: TGTGCCAGCAGCCAAGGTTTAAGCTACACCTTC; CDR3 protein: CASSQGLSYTF
clone size: -; D gene: -; V gene: TRBV25-1; J gene: TRBJ1-6; CDR3 DNA: TGTGCCAGCAGTGAACAGCCGAATAATTCACCCCTCCACTTT; CDR3 protein: CASSEQPNNSPLHF
clone size: -; D gene: -; V gene: TRBV4-3; J gene: TRBJ1-2; CDR3 DNA: TGCGCCAGCAGCCAACGTATCGATTCGTGGGGCTACACCTTC; CDR3 protein: CASSQRIDSWGYTF
clone size: few; D gene: TRBD1; V gene: TRBV6-1; J gene: TRBJ1-4; CDR3 DNA: TGTGCCAGCAACGAAAAACAGGGGGTGCGCGAAAAACTGTTTTTT; CDR3 protein: CASNEKQGVREKLFF
clone size: few; D gene: -; V gene: TRBV20-1; J gene: TRBJ2-3; CDR3 DNA: TGCAGTGCTAGAGATTGGCGCTCTTCTAGCACAGATACGCAGTATTTT; CDR3 protein: CSARDWRSSSTDTQYF
clone size: few; D gene: TRBD1; V gene: TRBV7-9; J gene: TRBJ1-1; CDR3 DNA: TGTGCCAGCAGCTTAGGGGACAGGGGAAAGAACACTGAAGCTTTCTTT; CDR3 protein: CASSLGDRGKNTEAFF
clone size: -; D gene: -; V gene: TRBV25-1; J gene: TRBJ2-2; CDR3 DNA: TGTGCCAGCCGTGAGCCGTCGGCGAACACCGGGGAGCTGTTTTTT; CDR3 protein: CASREPSANTGELFF
clone size: many; D gene: -; V gene: TRBV5-1; J gene: TRBJ2-1; CDR3 DNA: TGCGCCAGCAGCTTGGCCCTGGATGAGCAGTTCTTC; CDR3 protein: CASSLALDEQFF
clone size: -; D gene: TRBD1; V gene: TRBV18; J gene: TRBJ2-6; CDR3 DNA: TGTGCCAGCTCACATGGACAGGGGACCATCTCTGGGGCCAACGTCCTGACTTTC; CDR3 protein: CASSHGQGTISGANVLTF
clone size: few; D gene: -; V gene: TRBV21-1; J gene: TRBJ2-4; CDR3 DNA: TGTGCCAGCGTCGTCGCTAGCGGGCACCTCAAGTCTAAAAACATTCAGTACTTC; CDR3 protein: CASVVASGHLKSKNIQYF